Shown below are 14 T cell receptor beta chains from a single sample sequenced in a study of technical replicates of blood from a few donors. The method was immunoSEQ multiplex PCR; TCRdb's version includes in-frame clones alone and lacks a portion of them. The sample has approximately 79,000 clones, roughly nine tenths seen once. Source material: T cells isolated from PBMCs. The receptor source for this set is a human donor in good health.

This chain uses TRBV4-3 with TRBJ2-7, with D hard to call. V lost 0 bases and J lost 5, with 20 bases in between. CDR3 length: 17 residues. Germline V gene lookup returns CDR1 LGHNA and CDR2 YSLEER. CDR3: CASSQDPQPGEFDEQYF. In DNA, the CDR3 is TGCGCCAGCAGCCAAGATCCCCAGCCAGGTGAGTTCGACGAGCAGTACTTC.

The chain carries TRBV15 and TRBJ2-5, with D maybe TRBD2 (5 bases). With 1 base removed from V and 3 bases from J, the gap between germline ends came to 9 bases. The V gene's germline CDR1 is LNHNV and CDR2 YYDKDF (reference sequence). The CDR3 extends over 14 amino acids. The CDR3 DNA reads as TGTGCCACCAGCAGAGCCGGAGCGGAAGAGACCCAGTACTTC. Translating gives CATSRAGAEETQYF.

V and J are TRBV21-1 and TRBJ2-3; TRBD2, as called in the table, went unchecked against the DNA. TRBV21-1 is an annotated pseudogene. This CDR3 contains 16 residues. The CDR3 nucleotides are TGTGCCAGCAGCACGCTTAAGGGGGGACTAGTGGAGACGCAGTATTTT. As protein: CASSTLKGGLVETQYF.

The rearrangement joins TRBV4-3 to TRBJ1-2, with TRBD1 as a possible D gene (6 bases). Trimming left V 0 bases short and J 6 bases short, with 8 bases between. CDR1 LGHNA and CDR2 YSLEER come from the germline V gene. The CDR3 has 13 amino acids. CDR3 loop: CASSQEGGNGYTF. The CDR3 coding sequence is TGCGCCAGCAGCCAAGAAGGGGGAAATGGCTACACCTTC.

The chain couples TRBV28 to TRBJ2-7, with TRBD1 identical over 9 bases. Germline V gene lookup returns CDR1 MDHEN and CDR2 SYDVKM. The CDR3 loop spans 16 amino acids. V lost 6 bases, J lost 1 base, and 10 bases stayed unmatched. This CDR3 is CASSSGSGQGSYEQYF. CDR3 bases: TGTGCCAGCAGCTCCGGCTCGGGACAGGGATCCTACGAGCAGTACTTC.

The chain has TRBV16 and TRBJ1-4; D ambiguous. The CDR3 is 15 amino acids. Trimming stripped 1 base from V and 0 bases from J, with 6 bases between. Germline values: CDR1 KGHSY, CDR2 FQNENV. The CDR3 sequence is CASSQFQATNEKLFF. DNA for the CDR3: TGTGCCAGCAGCCAATTCCAGGCAACTAATGAAAAACTGTTTTTT.

This chain connects TRBV2 to TRBJ1-5, with 10 nucleotides matching TRBD1. The CDR3 is made up of 15 amino acids. Germline assignment: CDR1 SNHLY and CDR2 FYNNEI. V lost 8 bases, J lost 6 bases, and 10 bases stayed unmatched. The CDR3 loop is CASEMGQGNGQPQHF. The CDR3 nucleotides are TGTGCCAGCGAGATGGGACAGGGGAACGGTCAGCCCCAGCATTTT.

The chain employs TRBV28 and TRBJ2-5; D is uncertain. Germline values: CDR1 MDHEN, CDR2 SYDVKM. The V and J ends lost 5 bases and 3 bases respectively, with 4 bases between them. The CDR3 sequence is 11 residues long. DNA of the CDR3: TGTGCCAGCAGTCCCAAAGAGACCCAGTACTTC. Its translation is CASSPKETQYF.

The chain recombines TRBV5-5 with TRBJ2-3; 12 bases fit TRBD2. CDR1 and CDR2 from the germline V gene are SGHKS and YYEKEE (reference sequence). The J segment lost 0 bases and the V segment lost 2 bases, leaving 1 base of the junction unmatched. CDR3 length: 16 residues. The CDR3 coding sequence is TGTGCCAGCAGCTTAGGGACTAGCGGGAGCACAGATACGCAGTATTTT. It specifies CASSLGTSGSTDTQYF.

The V call is TRBV28, the J call TRBJ1-2; D not certain. Trimming shortened V by 6 bases and J by 0 bases, and 5 bases separated the two germline ends. This CDR3 has 12 residues. Germline values: CDR1 MDHEN, CDR2 SYDVKM. The CDR3, as DNA: TGTGCCAGCAGCGCAGCTAACTATGGCTACACCTTC. Translation gives CASSAANYGYTF.

V and J are TRBV5-4 and TRBJ1-1; D is undetermined. CDR3 length: 13 residues. V dropped 1 base and J dropped 2 bases, with 6 bases sitting between them. Germline lookup yields CDR1 SGHNT and CDR2 YYREEE (reference sequence). The CDR3 spells CASSLRVNTEAFF. Written as DNA, the CDR3 is TGTGCCAGCAGCTTGCGGGTTAACACTGAAGCTTTCTTT.

This chain connects TRBV6-1 to TRBJ2-3; D may be TRBD2 (6 bases). Germline V lookup: CDR1 MNHNS, CDR2 SASEGT. V shed 9 bases and J shed 6 bases, with 19 bases lying between them. This CDR3 has 14 residues. CDR3 region: CASWRGFQYDTQYF. The CDR3 DNA reads TGTGCCAGTTGGAGGGGCTTCCAGTACGATACGCAGTATTTT.

Here the CDR3 DNA reads TGTGCCTGGGGACAGATTAACTATGGCTACACCTTC. Translating it yields CAWGQINYGYTF. The rearrangement joins TRBV30 to TRBJ1-2; TRBD1 might be the D (6 bases). Germline V gives CDR1 GTSNPN, CDR2 SVGIG (reference sequence). The CDR3 totals 12 residues. V was clipped by 5 bases and J by 1 base, with 8 bases between them.

CDR3 nucleotides: TGTGCCAGCAGTGCACGGAGTAGCGGGAGTCCGTACTTC. Its protein is CASSARSSGSPYF. The rearrangement joins TRBV25-1 to TRBJ2-7; 9 positions match TRBD2. With 4 bases clipped from V and 12 bases from J, the junction kept 10 bases outside the gene matches. The CDR3 totals 13 residues. Germline V gives CDR1 MGHDK, CDR2 SYGVNS.